The sample holds many counts of the clone carrying this T cell receptor beta chain. Its antigen is unknown. The data were obtained in a study of CD8 T cells in ankylosing spondylitis. Quantitative molecular-barcoded 5'-RACE generated the TCR beta libraries. One entry per CDR3 protein, called by TCRdb with MiXCR from the 5' RACE reads. This sample has about 220,000 distinct CDR3 sequences; more than 9% occur once, and the top ten carry 21%. Findings of the study overall: CD8+ cells made up the disease-linked clones, which were relatively rare in peripheral blood.

Per germline, CDR1 SQVTM and CDR2 ANQGSEA. Between the trimmed V and J ends, which lost 1 base and 8 bases, there was a span of 15 bases. This CDR3 comprises 14 residues. The sample consisted of blood, either unsorted or a sorted T cell fraction (not recorded which). V usage is TRBV29-1 and J usage is TRBJ2-4; D is perhaps TRBD1 (6 bases). This TCR came from a male donor with ankylosing spondylitis or in good health (not recorded which). This chain's CDR3 is CSVEVPGAAYIQYF. The CDR3 DNA reads TGCAGCGTTGAAGTGCCAGGGGCGGCGTACATTCAGTACTTC.